Listed below are T cell receptor beta chains from one sample, sequenced in a study of beta chain features in type 1 diabetes. Libraries were prepared by immunoSEQ multiplex PCR; TCRdb keeps only in-frame clonotypes and omits some of them. The data contain some 160,000 clones, approximately 9% of them singletons. Sequences were obtained from central memory CD4+ T cells from blood. These receptors all come from a woman between 18 and 29 years old with type 1 diabetes. CDR3s include the opening cysteine and the closing phenylalanine or tryptophan. A D gene is named only where the DNA matches it firmly. The size field is filled for only some rows; it gives once, few, many or a size class.

d_call clone_size j_call v_call cdr3_nt cdr3_aa
- - TRBJ1-1 TRBV6-1 TGTGCCAGCAGTGAATACGGGGACACTGAAGCTTTCTTT CASSEYGDTEAFF
- - TRBJ2-6 TRBV5-4 TGCGCCAGCAGCCCAGGGACACCAGGGGCCAACGTCCTGACTTTC CASSPGTPGANVLTF
TRBD1 - TRBJ1-6 TRBV6-5 TGTGCCAGCAGTCAGGACAGGGGGATACCCCTCCACTTT CASSQDRGIPLHF
TRBD1 few TRBJ1-2 TRBV10-3 TGTGCCATCAGTGAGTCGACAGGGAGACAGTCATATGGCTACACCTTC CAISESTGRQSYGYTF
TRBD2 - TRBJ2-1 TRBV7-8 TGTGCCAGCAGCCCATTGGGGGGACTAGCGGGAGCTGGTGAGTTCTTC CASSPLGGLAGAGEFF
TRBD2 many TRBJ2-6 TRBV14 TGTGCCAGCAGCCGCGGGGGATGGGCCAACGTCCTGACTTTC CASSRGGWANVLTF
TRBD2 many TRBJ2-1 TRBV15 TGTGCCACCAGCAGAGATTTGCTGGGAGGGGTCGATGAGCAGTTCTTC CATSRDLLGGVDEQFF
TRBD2 - TRBJ2-7 TRBV2 TGTGCCAGCAGTGATTCGCGGGTAGCGGGGAGCGAGCAGTACTTC CASSDSRVAGSEQYF
TRBD2 many TRBJ2-3 TRBV7-3 TGTGCCAGCAGCTTAGGCGGGAGTGCAGATACGCAGTATTTT CASSLGGSADTQYF
- many TRBJ2-1 TRBV4-3 TGCGCCAGCAGCCAAGACGGCGACAGGTACAATGAGCAGTTCTTC CASSQDGDRYNEQFF
- - TRBJ2-1 TRBV7-2 TGCGCCAGCAGCCAGACAACCCGCTCCTACAATGAGCAGTTCTTC CASSQTTRSYNEQFF
TRBD2 few TRBJ2-1 TRBV7-2 TGTGCCAGCAGCGGGGGGGAGAGCTCCTACAATGAGCAGTTCTTC CASSGGESSYNEQFF
- few TRBJ2-1 TRBV5-1 TGCGCCAGCAGGGAGGGGGCCAGCTACAATGAGCAGTTCTTC CASREGASYNEQFF
- few TRBJ1-1 TRBV7-6 TGTGCCAGCAGCTTAGCGTTGGGGGGTACTGAAGCTTTCTTT CASSLALGGTEAFF
TRBD2 - TRBJ2-1 TRBV5-4 TGTGCCAGCAGCTTGGGGACTAGCGGGGGGTCCTCCTACAATGAGCAGTTCTTC CASSLGTSGGSSYNEQFF
TRBD2 few TRBJ2-5 TRBV7-7 TGTGCTAGCAGCTTATCGACTAGCGGGACCCAGTACTTC CASSLSTSGTQYF
- - TRBJ1-4 TRBV30 TGTGCCTGGAGCACGCTAACTACTAATGAAAAACTGTTTTTT CAWSTLTTNEKLFF
- few TRBJ1-1 TRBV7-9 TGTGCCAGCAGCTTCACGGTGAACACTGAAGCTTTCTTT CASSFTVNTEAFF